The 9 T cell receptor beta chains listed next were all sequenced from one sample in a study of PD-L1 blockade in urothelial cancer (dated by TCRdb to the late 2010s). The library relied on the immunoSEQ multiplex PCR assay. In its TCRdb copy, this immuneACCESS table keeps in-frame sequences only and misses some clones. Where compared with another copy, unresolved V genes explain less than half of these, and the others have no known cause. This sample is represented by around 45,000 clones; over 75% of them were singletons. The ten largest clones add up to around 15% of the sample. The time point label on this specimen signifies: pretreatment peripheral blood. The sequencing used PBMCs, collected around atezolizumab (anti-PD-L1) treatment. These receptors all come from a man between 60 and 75 years old with urothelial cancer.

The chain employs TRBV6-5 and TRBJ1-4, with D perhaps matching TRBD1 (5 bases). Germline lookup yields CDR1 MNHEY and CDR2 SVGAGI. The CDR3 length is 15 residues. Trimming cost V 5 bases and J 6 bases, with 16 bases left between them. As DNA, the CDR3 is TGTGCCAGCAGTCAAACAGACAGCGCTTATGAAAAACTGTTTTTT. Its protein product is CASSQTDSAYEKLFF.

The CDR3: CASSGGQANSPLHF. CDR3 DNA: TGTGCCAGCAGCGGCGGACAAGCAAATTCACCCCTCCACTTT. The V call is TRBV5-5, the J call TRBJ1-6; a possible D gene is TRBD1 (5 bases). In germline, CDR1 is SGHKS, CDR2 YYEKEE (reference sequence). CDR3 length equals 14 residues. The V gene lost 4 bases and the J gene lost 7 bases, with 12 bases spanning the gap.

The V gene is TRBV5-1, the J gene TRBJ1-1; 11 bases align to TRBD1. After removal of 2 bases from V and 1 base from J, the junction contained 4 bases not matched to a gene. The germline gives CDR1 SGHRS, CDR2 YFSETQ. The CDR3 consists of 16 residues. The CDR3 loop is CASSFWDRGTNTEAFF. CDR3 DNA sequence: TGCGCCAGCAGCTTTTGGGACAGGGGGACGAACACTGAAGCTTTCTTT.

The chain couples TRBV7-8 to TRBJ1-1, with 7 bases identical to TRBD1. The V and J ends lost 6 bases and 4 bases, in that order; junction bases with no gene match: 5. The CDR3 is 13 amino acids. Germline-derived CDR1 and CDR2 are SGHVS and FQNEAQ. CDR3 region: CASSRAGGTEAFF. The CDR3, as DNA: TGTGCCAGCAGTAGAGCAGGGGGCACTGAAGCTTTCTTT.

CDR3 protein: CASGWGTSGMSSYNEQFF. The CDR3 DNA reads as TGTGCTAGTGGTTGGGGGACTAGCGGGATGAGCTCCTACAATGAGCAGTTCTTC. The chain recombines TRBV12-5 with TRBJ2-1; TRBD2 matches 13 bases. The germline CDR1 and CDR2 sequences are LGHNT and FRNRAP. The CDR3 contains 18 residues. J lost 0 bases, V lost 4 bases, and 6 bases had no gene match.

CDR3 protein: CASSIVASGRKGSYNEQFF. DNA of the CDR3: TGTGCCAGTAGTATCGTTGCGAGCGGGAGGAAAGGCTCCTACAATGAGCAGTTCTTC. The rearrangement joins TRBV19 to TRBJ2-1, with 9 positions matching TRBD2. With 3 bases clipped from V and 0 bases from J, the junction kept 12 bases outside the gene matches. Germline CDR1 is LNHDA and CDR2 is SQIVND (reference sequence). The CDR3 sequence is 19 residues long.

The V gene is TRBV5-1, the J gene TRBJ2-3; 7 bases fit TRBD2. The V gene end was trimmed by 4 bases and the J gene end by 6 bases; junction bases not matched to a gene: 8. In germline, CDR1 is SGHRS, CDR2 YFSETQ. The CDR3 runs to 14 residues. The CDR3 spells CASSPTSVEDTQYF. For the CDR3, the DNA is TGCGCCAGCAGCCCCACTAGCGTAGAGGATACGCAGTATTTT.

This clone was observed a single time. This rearrangement joins TRBV18 to TRBJ2-4, with a possible D match to TRBD1 (5 bases). V lost 3 bases to trimming and J lost 8 bases, with 14 bases between them. The CDR3 is made up of 14 amino acids. Germline V gene lookup returns CDR1 KGHSH and CDR2 LQKENI. CDR3 sequence reads: CASSPDPPGHIQYF. The CDR3 region has the DNA TGTGCCAGCTCACCGGATCCTCCAGGGCACATTCAGTACTTC.

The genes are TRBV5-6 and TRBJ2-7, with 7 positions matching TRBD2. The CDR3 spans 14 residues. Germline CDR1 reads SGHDT; CDR2 reads YYEEEE. Germline trimming cut 0 bases from V and 4 bases from J; bases unmatched to any gene: 4. DNA for the CDR3: TGTGCCAGCAGCTTGGGGGGCGGGGGTTACGAGCAGTACTTC. It is translated as CASSLGGGGYEQYF.